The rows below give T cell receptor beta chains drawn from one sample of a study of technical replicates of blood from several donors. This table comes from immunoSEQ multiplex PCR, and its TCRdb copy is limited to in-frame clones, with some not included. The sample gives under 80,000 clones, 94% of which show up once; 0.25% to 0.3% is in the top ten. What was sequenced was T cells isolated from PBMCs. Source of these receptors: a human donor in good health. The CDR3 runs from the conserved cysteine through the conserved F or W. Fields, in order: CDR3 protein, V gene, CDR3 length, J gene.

CASSLHSPYEQYF,TRBV7-9,13,TRBJ2-7
CASGAGTGPQSPLHF,TRBV5-1,15,TRBJ1-6
CASLPTGAGGYSEQYF,TRBV28,16,TRBJ2-7
CASSVVTRATDTQYF,TRBV9,15,TRBJ2-3
CASTPGLAGKKNEQFF,TRBV10-1,16,TRBJ2-1
CSVAGLADNTGELFF,TRBV29-1,15,TRBJ2-2
CASSLRGSGRGNTQYF,TRBV11-2,16,TRBJ2-3
CASSLARLPNEQFF,TRBV5-1,14,TRBJ2-1
CASSISGGHRSYEQYF,TRBV19,16,TRBJ2-7
CASSATGWDRGPYEQYF,TRBV11-3,17,TRBJ2-7
CAISEQGLAGYNEQFF,TRBV10-3,16,TRBJ2-1
CASSLETQGDQPQHF,TRBV7-9,15,TRBJ1-5
CASSRDWGETQYF,TRBV5-6,13,TRBJ2-5
CASSTVYSQQETQYF,TRBV11-3,15,TRBJ2-5
CASWGSAYEQYF,TRBV28,12,TRBJ2-7
CAIGGAGVMGEQYF,TRBV10-3,14,TRBJ2-7
CASSPWPQAEAFF,TRBV7-3,13,TRBJ1-1
CASSQDQRGGYGNTIYF,TRBV4-2,17,TRBJ1-3
CASSPPEGGYTF,TRBV18,12,TRBJ1-2
CASSVQYRFYEQYF,TRBV5-6,14,TRBJ2-7
CASSLLGQNNEQFF,TRBV27,14,TRBJ2-1
CASSQGRGRGPNEQFF,TRBV4-1,16,TRBJ2-1
CASSLGTTAGEDEQFF,TRBV28,16,TRBJ2-1
CATLPPAGADTQYF,TRBV2,14,TRBJ2-3
CASSFSRSNEQFF,TRBV5-4,13,TRBJ2-1
CASSGRTIEQFF,TRBV9,12,TRBJ2-1
CASSLSSGSGNTIYF,TRBV7-6,15,TRBJ1-3
CASSPAVLGNYGYTF,TRBV5-1,15,TRBJ1-2
CASSVGEAGANVLTF,TRBV9,15,TRBJ2-6
CASSFGTAIEAFF,TRBV28,13,TRBJ1-1
CASSQTMRADEQFF,TRBV4-2,14,TRBJ2-1
CASTSSGSGRGYTF,TRBV6-5,14,TRBJ1-2
CASKLRTGENTEAFF,TRBV19,15,TRBJ1-1
CASSQVIRQGGADEQYF,TRBV4-1,17,TRBJ2-7
CASSFSNRLNTEAFF,TRBV28,15,TRBJ1-1
CASSYSGGQGTDTQYF,TRBV6-5,16,TRBJ2-3
CASSPGLGPDEQYF,TRBV18,14,TRBJ2-7
CASSLIGGAGQPQHF,TRBV28,15,TRBJ1-5
CASSAGERYNGQFF,TRBV5-4,14,TRBJ2-1
CATAHTPGQGTGELFF,TRBV2,16,TRBJ2-2
CASRQGAGYNEQFF,TRBV6-1,14,TRBJ2-1
CASSSSGETQYF,TRBV27,12,TRBJ2-5
CATSRAETGLFEQYF,TRBV15,15,TRBJ2-7
CASSLEVTGQPQHF,TRBV7-6,14,TRBJ1-5
CASSSPAGVGETQYF,TRBV7-9,15,TRBJ2-5
CASSPTSGARGEQFF,TRBV4-1,15,TRBJ2-1
CASSSGGSGRVNTGELFF,TRBV7-8,18,TRBJ2-2
CASSHLLPTGVSSPLHF,TRBV4-1,17,TRBJ1-6
CASSVYRGELFF,TRBV7-9,12,TRBJ2-2